A selection of T cell receptor beta chains follows, all from one sample in a study of relationships among human T cell subsets. TCRdb independently ran MiXCR on the multiplex PCR reads; one entry per CDR3 protein. Among around 2,500 distinct CDR3 sequences, approximately 40% were seen once, and the ten largest hold around 45%. Sequenced input: activated T cells sorted from blood. These receptor sequences come from a middle-aged man in good health. Both conserved end residues are part of each CDR3. D genes are given only for firm matches. Only part of the rows carry a size: once, few, many, or a class if the clone is expanded.

NA	TRBV28	TRBJ2-7	NA	CASRGAYEQYF	TGTGCCAGCCGTGGTGCCTACGAGCAGTACTTC
TRBD2	TRBV10-3	TRBJ2-3	NA	CAISESRRLAGVDTQYF	TGTGCCATCAGTGAGTCCAGGAGGCTAGCGGGAGTAGATACGCAGTATTTT
NA	TRBV20-1	TRBJ1-3	NA	CSAQTGGRGSTIYF	TGCAGTGCTCAGACGGGGGGAAGGGGAAGCACCATATATTTT
NA	TRBV27	TRBJ2-5	few	CASKGGAQGSQETQYF	TGTGCCAGCAAGGGTGGGGCCCAAGGGAGCCAAGAGACCCAGTACTTC
TRBD1	TRBV11-2	TRBJ1-5	large	CASSTQTGVSNQPQHF	TGTGCCAGCAGCACCCAGACAGGGGTGAGCAATCAGCCCCAGCATTTT
NA	TRBV7-9	TRBJ2-5	NA	CASSLEGFQETQYF	TGTGCCAGCAGCTTAGAGGGGTTTCAAGAGACCCAGTACTTC
NA	TRBV19	TRBJ2-4	NA	CASTDAGENIQYF	TGTGCCAGTACCGACGCAGGGGAAAACATTCAGTACTTC
TRBD1	TRBV5-1	TRBJ2-7	few	CASSWWDRSYEQYF	TGCGCCAGCAGCTGGTGGGACAGGTCCTACGAGCAGTACTTC
NA	TRBV5-1	TRBJ2-3	NA	CASSSRTDTDTQYF	TGCGCCAGCAGCTCCAGGACAGACACAGATACGCAGTATTTT
TRBD2	TRBV11-3	TRBJ2-1	NA	CTSSAGTSGNNEQFF	TGTACCAGCAGCGCCGGGACTAGCGGGAACAATGAGCAGTTCTTC
NA	TRBV20-1	TRBJ2-1	NA	CSARGGYNEQFF	TGCAGTGCTAGAGGGGGTTACAATGAGCAGTTCTTC
NA	TRBV28	TRBJ1-2	few	CASSLPGDGYTF	TGTGCCAGCAGCCTCCCTGGGGATGGCTACACCTTC
NA	TRBV20-1	TRBJ2-7	NA	CSARKGLQYF	TGCAGTGCTAGGAAAGGTTTGCAGTACTTC
NA	TRBV12-3/TRBV12-4	TRBJ2-3	NA	CASGRSSYSTDTQYF	TGTGCCAGCGGTAGAAGTTCATACAGCACAGATACGCAGTATTTT
NA	TRBV14	TRBJ2-3	NA	CARGSYNRRDTQYF	TGTGCCAGGGGCAGCTATAACCGCAGAGATACGCAGTATTTT
NA	TRBV28	TRBJ1-2	NA	CASSNVGTGGYTF	TGTGCCAGCAGTAATGTGGGGACCGGTGGCTACACCTTC
NA	TRBV5-1	TRBJ2-1	large	CASSLGSSNEQFF	TGCGCCAGCAGCTTGGGTAGCTCAAATGAGCAGTTCTTC